Described below is a single T cell receptor (beta chain) sequence and its context. This specimen comes from a study of blood T cell repertoires in COVID-19. This CDR3 region has 12 residues. Germline V gives CDR1 PRHDT, CDR2 FYEKMQ (reference sequence). V dropped 10 bases and J dropped 5 bases, with 14 bases sitting between them. Generated by immunoSEQ multiplex PCR, the TCRdb table keeps only in-frame clones and is missing some. The table shows 210,000 or so clones, with more than 70% occurring only once. The sequenced material came from PBMCs or T cells enriched from blood (not recorded which). The chain has TRBV13 and TRBJ1-1; TRBD1 might be the D (5 bases). The sequence came from a man aged 25 to 40 with acute COVID-19. DNA for the CDR3: TGTGCCATTGCCGAGGGGAGGACTGAAGCTTTCTTT. Its protein product is CAIAEGRTEAFF.